This T cell receptor beta chain was sequenced during a study of blood T cell repertoires in COVID-19 (dated by TCRdb to 2020 to 2022). Regarding the study in general: Collaborator samples came from the United States, Italy and Spain and covered acute and convalescent phases of COVID-19. The material from the prospective study consisted of cDNA or gDNA derived from T cells, B-cell-depleted T cells, or PBMCs. The sample metadata nearly always contained a de-identified subject ID, COVID-19 status, age in years and sex. Subjects who had been exposed to COVID-19, were actively infected with it, or had recovered from it provided the deeply sampled blood TCRbeta repertoires that made up the dataset. The repertoires were made available in a free public database intended to serve as a resource for research on the immune response to SARS-CoV-2. Where HLA class I and class II types were available, the types were taken from metadata supplied by the sample provider, not from assay-based typing. The samples were drawn from the first 160 participants of the ongoing ImmuneRACE study and from 1,200 or so subjects provided by 6 global collaborators.

A word on this clone: The clone's antigen remains unknown. No quality values exist for individual bases; no much larger clone is one base distant.

One collaborating source in Seattle enrolled patients during active infection and followed them longitudinally through the course of disease. Whole blood was collected in K2EDTA tubes by collaborating institutions according to the institutions' own protocols. Collaborator samples were shipped for TCRbeta analysis as frozen whole blood, isolated PBMCs, or DNA extracted from either sample type. The CDR1 and CDR2 encoded by the germline V gene (reference sequence) are LNHDA and SQIVND. The CDR3 spans 14 residues, from the cysteine through the phenylalanine. Of all the DNA, just the CDR3 is kept, 42 bases in frame from base 1. Deletion took 1 base off V and 2 bases off J, with a span of 9 bases between the germline ends. The immunoSEQ Assay, a bias-controlled multiplex PCR, was used to amplify TCRbeta CDR3 regions from genomic DNA. The study's processing was this. Nucleated cell counts per sample were estimated from amplification of reference gene primers within the assay. Sequence reads were collapsed and filtered to measure the absolute abundance of every unique TCRbeta CDR3 rearrangement. For each sample, productive Simpson clonality was calculated as the square root of Simpson's diversity index across productive rearrangements. What TCRdb holds here is the immuneACCESS table cut down to in-frame rearrangements. Part of the clones is not present; checked against another copy, under half of the missing clones reflect an unresolved V gene, and the others are unexplained. V and J calls and clone size are as listed in that table; D and trimming were resolved from the DNA. This sample holds 95,000 to 150,000 clones; 74% were observed only once. Jointly, the top ten make up 5.5% to 7.5% of the sample.

Study-level results and caveats: The amount of clinical and demographic metadata varied by source and participant and was provided uncurated.

The sample was peripheral blood. The chain is encoded by TRBV19 joined to TRBJ2-7, with no reliable assignment of the D segment. The source is a man older than 75 with COVID-19, enrolled during active disease. The nucleotides are TGTGCCAGTAGTATAGCCAGAGGAGCCTACGAGCAGTACTTC. It specifies CASSIARGAYEQYF.